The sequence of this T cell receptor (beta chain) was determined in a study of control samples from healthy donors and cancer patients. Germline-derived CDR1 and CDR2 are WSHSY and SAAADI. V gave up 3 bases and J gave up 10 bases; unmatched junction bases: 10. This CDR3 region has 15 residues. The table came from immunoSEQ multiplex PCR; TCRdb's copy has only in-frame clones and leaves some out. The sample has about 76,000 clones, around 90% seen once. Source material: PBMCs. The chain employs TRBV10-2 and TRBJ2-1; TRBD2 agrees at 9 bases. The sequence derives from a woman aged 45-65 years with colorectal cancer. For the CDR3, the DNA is TGCGCCAGCAGTGATTTGGCGGGGGGGCCGGGGGAGCAGTTCTTC. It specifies CASSDLAGGPGEQFF.